The 4 T cell receptor beta chains below all came from one sample that was sequenced in a study of T cells after yellow fever vaccination. TCRdb recomputed calls from the 5' RACE reads with MiXCR, one row per CDR3 protein. The top ten clones hold roughly a sixth of a sample with some 390,000 distinct CDR3 sequences, 18% of them seen once. The sequencing here drew on PBMCs, taken before the yellow fever booster vaccination. Receptor source: a man in his late teens or twenties who received the YFV17D yellow fever vaccine.

This clonotype was found a few times. The chain recombines TRBV7-2 with TRBJ1-2, with a weak D call TRBD1 (6 bases). This CDR3 comprises 12 residues. Between the trimmed V and J ends, which lost 5 bases and 9 bases, there was a span of 13 bases. Germline CDR1 and CDR2: SGHTA and FQGNSA. CDR3 DNA sequence: TGTGCCAGCAGCCGCCGACAGGAAAGCTACACCTTC. This translates into CASSRRQESYTF.

The rearrangement joins TRBV7-9 to TRBJ2-3; D gene uncertain. The V end lost 6 bases, the J end lost 2 bases, and 18 bases lay between the germline ends. Germline lookup yields CDR1 SEHNR and CDR2 FQNEAQ (reference sequence). The CDR3 loop spans 16 amino acids. CDR3 bases: TGTGCCAGCAGTTGGTTCCGACGGCGATTCACAGATACGCAGTATTTT. Amino acid sequence: CASSWFRRRFTDTQYF.

This clonotype was counted between two and nine times. The chain has TRBV29-1 and TRBJ2-5; D might be TRBD1 (6 bases). The CDR3 totals 16 residues. The V gene's germline CDR1 is SQVTM and CDR2 ANQGSEA. With 3 bases removed from V and 1 base from J, the gap between germline ends came to 18 bases. In DNA form, the CDR3 reads TGCAGCGTTGATTTTCTGTGGGGGCGACCCCAAGAGACCCAGTACTTC. Its translation is CSVDFLWGRPQETQYF.

This clonotype came up many times. The chain combines TRBV6-1 with TRBJ1-1; tentatively, D is TRBD1 (6 bases). Trimming cost V 4 bases and J 3 bases, with 12 bases left between them. This CDR3 is built from 14 residues. Germline loops: CDR1 MNHNS, CDR2 SASEGT. As DNA, the CDR3 is TGTGCCAGCAGTGCGAGACAGGCCGACACTGAAGCTTTCTTT. Translation: CASSARQADTEAFF.